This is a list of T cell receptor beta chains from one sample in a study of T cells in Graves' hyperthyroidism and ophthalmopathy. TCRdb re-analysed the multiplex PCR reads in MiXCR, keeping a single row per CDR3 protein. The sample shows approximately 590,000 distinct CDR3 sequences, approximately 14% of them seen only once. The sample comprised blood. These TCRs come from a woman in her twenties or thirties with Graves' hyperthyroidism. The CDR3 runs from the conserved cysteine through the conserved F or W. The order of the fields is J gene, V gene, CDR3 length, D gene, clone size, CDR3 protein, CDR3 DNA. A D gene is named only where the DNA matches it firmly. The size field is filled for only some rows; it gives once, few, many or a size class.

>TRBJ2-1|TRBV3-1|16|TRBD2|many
CASSQDWRTSGNEQFF
TGTGCCAGCAGCCAAGATTGGAGGACTAGCGGCAATGAGCAGTTCTTC
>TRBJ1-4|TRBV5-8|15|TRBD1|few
CASSLELGQNEKLFF
TGTGCCAGCAGCTTGGAATTGGGACAGAATGAAAAACTGTTTTTT
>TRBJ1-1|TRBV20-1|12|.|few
CSFRWVGTEAFF
TGCAGTTTCAGATGGGTAGGCACTGAAGCTTTCTTT
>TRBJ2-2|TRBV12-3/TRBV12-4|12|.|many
CASRFDTGELFF
TGTGCCAGCAGGTTTGACACCGGGGAGCTGTTTTTT
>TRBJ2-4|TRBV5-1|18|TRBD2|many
CASSTGTSGSLAKNIQYF
TGCGCCAGCAGCACCGGGACTAGCGGGAGTCTAGCCAAAAACATTCAGTACTTC
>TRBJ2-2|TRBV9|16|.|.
CASSVEYRQNTGELFF
TGTGCCAGCAGCGTAGAATACAGGCAGAACACCGGGGAGCTGTTTTTT
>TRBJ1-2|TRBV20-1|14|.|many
CSATALEEGYGYTF
TGCAGTGCTACGGCCCTGGAGGAAGGGTATGGCTACACCTTC
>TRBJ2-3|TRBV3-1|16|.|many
CASALHQATSTDTQYF
TGTGCCAGCGCCTTGCATCAGGCGACTAGCACAGATACGCAGTATTTT
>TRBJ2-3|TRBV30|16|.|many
CAWREGIAFRTDTQYF
TGTGCCTGGAGAGAGGGGATAGCGTTTAGGACAGATACGCAGTATTTT
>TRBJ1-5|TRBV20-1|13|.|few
CSARALSNQPQHF
TGCAGTGCTAGGGCCCTGAGCAATCAGCCCCAGCATTTT
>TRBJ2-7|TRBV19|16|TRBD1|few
CASSSLPGQESYEQYF
TGTGCCAGTAGTAGTCTTCCGGGACAGGAGTCCTACGAGCAGTACTTC
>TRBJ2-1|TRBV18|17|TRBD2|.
CASSPPSGSGGSNEQFF
TGTGCCAGCTCACCACCGAGCGGTAGCGGGGGCAGCAATGAGCAGTTCTTC
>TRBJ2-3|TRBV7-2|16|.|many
CASLPVGAPGTDTQYF
TGTGCCAGCCTCCCGGTGGGGGCTCCTGGTACAGATACGCAGTATTTT
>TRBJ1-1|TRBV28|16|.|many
CASSLFLGQSNTEAFF
TGTGCCAGCAGTTTATTCTTAGGGCAGTCGAACACTGAAGCTTTCTTT
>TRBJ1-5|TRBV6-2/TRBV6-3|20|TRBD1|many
CASSSPGQGASRRGGEPQHF
TGTGCCAGCAGTTCGCCGGGACAGGGGGCGTCCCGGCGGGGGGGTGAGCCCCAGCATTTT
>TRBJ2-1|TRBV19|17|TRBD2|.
CASSISGTSAAYNEQFF
TGTGCCAGTAGTATATCCGGGACTAGCGCGGCCTACAATGAGCAGTTCTTC
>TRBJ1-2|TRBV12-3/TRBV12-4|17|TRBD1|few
CASSPKIDRVDRYGYTF
TGTGCCAGCAGCCCCAAAATCGACAGGGTTGACCGCTATGGCTACACCTTC
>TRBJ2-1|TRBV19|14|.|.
CASSPGGRGNEQFF
TGTGCCAGTAGTCCCGGAGGCAGGGGAAATGAGCAGTTCTTC
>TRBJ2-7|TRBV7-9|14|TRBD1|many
CASSFSGGNDEQYF
TGTGCCAGCAGCTTTTCAGGGGGCAATGACGAGCAGTACTTC
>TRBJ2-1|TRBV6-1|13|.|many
CASRAWQYNEQFF
TGTGCCAGCAGAGCGTGGCAGTACAATGAGCAGTTCTTC
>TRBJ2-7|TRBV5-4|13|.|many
CASSTDEGVEQYF
TGTGCCAGCAGCACCGACGAAGGGGTCGAGCAGTACTTC
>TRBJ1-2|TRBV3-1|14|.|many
CASSQVGNNYGYTF
TGTGCCAGCAGCCAGGTTGGCAATAACTATGGCTACACCTTC
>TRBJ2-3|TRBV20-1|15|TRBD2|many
CSANPRRGRSDTQYF
TGCAGTGCTAACCCCCGGCGGGGGAGGTCCGATACGCAGTATTTT
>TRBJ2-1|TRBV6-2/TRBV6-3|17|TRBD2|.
CASSHGSGSGKNNEQFF
TGTGCCAGCAGTCACGGGTCGGGGAGCGGGAAGAACAATGAGCAGTTCTTC
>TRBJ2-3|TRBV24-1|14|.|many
CATSDFYGTDTQYF
TGTGCCACCAGTGATTTTTACGGCACAGATACGCAGTATTTT
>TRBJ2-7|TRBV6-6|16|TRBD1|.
CASSYSAGGQPYEQYF
TGTGCCAGCAGTTACTCGGCAGGGGGACAGCCCTACGAGCAGTACTTC
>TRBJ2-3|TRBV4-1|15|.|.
CASTNGGGSTDTQYF
TGCGCCAGCACGAACGGGGGCGGGAGCACAGATACGCAGTATTTT
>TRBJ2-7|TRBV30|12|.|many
CAWVRGKYEQYF
TGTGCCTGGGTCCGGGGAAAGTACGAGCAGTACTTC
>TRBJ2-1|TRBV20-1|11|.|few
CSARLAGFPFF
TGCAGTGCTAGACTAGCAGGCTTCCCGTTCTTC
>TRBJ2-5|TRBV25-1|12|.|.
CASRSVRETQYF
TGTGCCAGCAGGAGTGTCCGGGAGACCCAGTACTTC
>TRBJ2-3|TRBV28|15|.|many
CASRIGGRSTDTQYF
TGTGCCAGCAGAATTGGGGGGAGAAGCACAGATACGCAGTATTTT
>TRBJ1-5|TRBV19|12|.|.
CASSIGDQPQHF
TGTGCCAGTAGCATAGGGGATCAGCCCCAGCATTTT
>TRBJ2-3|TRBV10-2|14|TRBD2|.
CASSQRGGLDTQYF
TGCGCCAGCAGCCAGCGGGGGGGCCTCGATACGCAGTATTTT
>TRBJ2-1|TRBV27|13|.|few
CASIGASYNEQFF
TGTGCCAGCATCGGGGCCTCCTACAATGAGCAGTTCTTC
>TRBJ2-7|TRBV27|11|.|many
CASSFHDEQYF
TGTGCCAGCAGTTTCCACGACGAGCAGTACTTC
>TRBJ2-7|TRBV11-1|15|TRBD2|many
CASGTRRLADGEQYF
TGTGCCAGCGGAACCCGGCGTCTAGCGGACGGGGAGCAGTACTTC
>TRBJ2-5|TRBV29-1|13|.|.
CSVPLGYGETQYF
TGCAGCGTTCCCCTGGGCTATGGGGAGACCCAGTACTTC